The T cell receptor beta chain under discussion was sequenced for a study of tumor-infiltrating lymphocytes in primary liver carcinoma. Across the whole study: Lesions, classed as T1-T3 N0M0, spanned about 4.2 to 11 cm across.

Blood RNA was derived from unsorted whole blood, and germline DNA was extracted too. No patient had received treatment, and all had chronic HBV infection. Blood samples of about 4 milliliters were drawn preoperatively. A primer matching the constant region was used to make TCR beta cDNA from approximately 0.55 ug of total RNA. Library construction for TCR beta comprised three nested multiplex PCR rounds performed with slightly modified ARM-PCR. TCRdb used MiXCR to reprocess the multiplex PCR reads, holding one entry per CDR3 protein. The table includes almost 200,000 distinct CDR3 sequences, approximately 65% detected once. This TCR derives from a woman aged 60-70 years with primary liver carcinoma and hepatitis B virus infection. The specimen sequenced was peripheral blood.

CDR3: CASSAPSGRSDSYEQYF. CDR3 nucleotides: TGTGCCAGCAGTGCGCCTAGCGGGAGGTCGGATTCTTACGAGCAGTACTTC. The gene calls are TRBV25-1 and TRBJ2-7, with 11 bases lining up with TRBD2. The CDR3 has 17 residues. With V trimmed by 4 bases and J by 4 bases, 12 bases remained unmatched. Germline V CDR1 and CDR2: MGHDK, SYGVNS.